The rows below give T cell receptor beta chains drawn from one sample of a study of blood T cell repertoires in COVID-19. TCRdb's copy holds only in-frame clones and misses some; the assay was immunoSEQ multiplex PCR. The table has 150,000 or so clones, less than 85% seen once. Sequenced material: PBMCs or T cells enriched from blood (not recorded which). These receptors all stem from a woman in her forties or fifties who had recovered from COVID-19. CDR3s include the opening cysteine and the closing phenylalanine or tryptophan. A D gene is named only where the DNA matches it firmly. A row's size may be missing; if present it is once, few, many or a size class.

D: NA; J: TRBJ1-4; size: few; V: TRBV27; CDR3: CASTGGENEKLFF; DNA: TGTGCCAGCACCGGGGGAGAAAATGAAAAACTGTTTTTT
D: NA; J: TRBJ1-2; size: NA; V: TRBV28; CDR3: CASSLGGQIYGYTF; DNA: TGTGCCAGCAGTCTGGGTGGACAGATCTATGGCTACACCTTC
D: NA; J: TRBJ1-1; size: NA; V: TRBV7-9; CDR3: CASSWGRQAGTEAFF; DNA: TGTGCCAGCAGCTGGGGCCGACAGGCGGGCACTGAAGCTTTCTTT
D: NA; J: TRBJ2-1; size: NA; V: TRBV20-1; CDR3: CSVRFNEQFF; DNA: TGCAGTGTCAGATTCAATGAGCAGTTCTTC
D: NA; J: TRBJ1-1; size: NA; V: TRBV7-9; CDR3: CASSLFGLLAEAFF; DNA: TGTGCCAGCAGCTTATTTGGCCTTTTGGCTGAAGCTTTCTTT
D: NA; J: TRBJ2-1; size: NA; V: TRBV11-2; CDR3: CASSLDYLEAGNNEQFF; DNA: TGTGCCAGCAGCTTAGATTACTTGGAGGCCGGAAACAATGAGCAGTTCTTC
D: NA; J: TRBJ1-2; size: NA; V: TRBV11-3; CDR3: CASSYHRDYGYTF; DNA: TGTGCCAGCAGCTACCACAGGGACTATGGCTACACCTTC
D: TRBD1; J: TRBJ1-4; size: NA; V: TRBV18; CDR3: CASSPGTDVRRLGEKLFF; DNA: TGTGCCAGCTCACCAGGGACAGATGTTCGGAGATTGGGTGAAAAACTGTTTTTT
D: NA; J: TRBJ1-2; size: NA; V: TRBV7-9; CDR3: CASSASTF; DNA: TGTGCCAGCAGCGCTAGTACCTTC
D: TRBD2; J: TRBJ2-1; size: NA; V: TRBV7-6; CDR3: CASSWGGRAAEQFF; DNA: TGTGCCAGCAGCTGGGGCGGGAGGGCCGCTGAGCAGTTCTTC
D: TRBD1; J: TRBJ1-2; size: NA; V: TRBV19; CDR3: CASTDLDRGFYGYTF; DNA: TGTGCCAGTACCGACCTGGACAGGGGGTTCTATGGCTACACCTTC
D: NA; J: TRBJ2-2; size: NA; V: TRBV3-1/TRBV3-2; CDR3: CASSPGSPRPSTGELFF; DNA: TGTGCCAGCAGCCCAGGGTCGCCCCGGCCCTCCACCGGGGAGCTGTTTTTT
D: NA; J: TRBJ1-2; size: NA; V: TRBV6-5; CDR3: CASWSSGRVNYGYTF; DNA: TGTGCCAGCTGGAGTTCGGGGAGGGTTAACTATGGCTACACCTTC
D: NA; J: TRBJ1-1; size: once; V: TRBV28; CDR3: CASSPGQNTEAFF; DNA: TGTGCCAGCAGCCCCGGACAGAACACTGAAGCTTTCTTT
D: TRBD2; J: TRBJ2-3; size: NA; V: TRBV10-3; CDR3: CATGTSGTTDTQYF; DNA: TGTGCCACCGGGACTAGCGGAACCACAGATACGCAGTATTTT
D: NA; J: TRBJ1-3; size: few; V: TRBV15; CDR3: CATSRGTVGNTIYF; DNA: TGTGCCACCAGCAGAGGGACAGTTGGAAACACCATATATTTT
D: TRBD2; J: TRBJ2-1; size: NA; V: TRBV11-3; CDR3: CASSLPSGRSSYNEQFF; DNA: TGTGCCAGCAGCTTACCTAGCGGGAGGAGCTCCTACAATGAGCAGTTCTTC
D: TRBD2; J: TRBJ2-1; size: NA; V: TRBV28; CDR3: CASSLTLAGRNEQFF; DNA: TGTGCCAGCAGTTTAACCCTAGCGGGGCGCAATGAGCAGTTCTTC
D: NA; J: TRBJ2-5; size: NA; V: TRBV6-5; CDR3: CASKTGVSETQYF; DNA: TGTGCCAGCAAAACGGGGGTTTCAGAGACCCAGTACTTC
D: NA; J: TRBJ2-3; size: NA; V: TRBV20-1; CDR3: CSAEASYTQYF; DNA: TGCAGTGCTGAGGCGAGTTATACGCAGTATTTT
D: NA; J: TRBJ1-2; size: NA; V: TRBV12-3/TRBV12-4; CDR3: CASSLRRYGYTF; DNA: TGTGCCAGCAGTTTGCGGCGATATGGCTACACCTTC
D: TRBD2; J: TRBJ2-5; size: NA; V: TRBV11-2; CDR3: CASSLSTSGRWETQYF; DNA: TGTGCCAGCAGCTTAAGTACTAGCGGGAGGTGGGAGACCCAGTACTTC
D: NA; J: TRBJ1-2; size: NA; V: TRBV6-5; CDR3: CASRLQGNYGYTF; DNA: TGTGCCAGCAGGTTACAGGGCAACTATGGCTACACCTTC
D: NA; J: TRBJ1-1; size: NA; V: TRBV10-2; CDR3: CASTGHANTEAFF; DNA: TGCGCCAGCACGGGACACGCGAACACTGAAGCTTTCTTT
D: TRBD1; J: TRBJ1-2; size: NA; V: TRBV2; CDR3: CASSELGTGVGYTF; DNA: TGTGCCAGCAGTGAACTTGGGACAGGGGTCGGCTACACCTTC
D: NA; J: TRBJ1-1; size: NA; V: TRBV7-2; CDR3: CASSITPGQTEAFF; DNA: TGTGCCAGCAGCATTACTCCGGGTCAAACTGAAGCTTTCTTT
D: NA; J: TRBJ1-5; size: NA; V: TRBV2; CDR3: CASKSGSSNQPQHF; DNA: TGTGCCAGCAAGTCAGGGTCTAGCAATCAGCCCCAGCATTTT
D: NA; J: TRBJ1-1; size: few; V: TRBV5-1; CDR3: CASRPQGREGAFF; DNA: TGCGCCAGCAGGCCTCAGGGAAGGGAGGGAGCTTTCTTT
D: NA; J: TRBJ2-3; size: NA; V: TRBV6-5; CDR3: CASSYGTASTDTQYF; DNA: TGTGCCAGCAGTTACGGGACTGCTAGCACAGATACGCAGTATTTT
D: NA; J: TRBJ1-4; size: few; V: TRBV28; CDR3: CASTTGGRSNEKLFF; DNA: TGTGCCAGCACGACGGGGGGTCGCTCTAATGAAAAACTGTTTTTT
D: NA; J: TRBJ2-1; size: NA; V: TRBV18; CDR3: CASSRDSNEQFF; DNA: TGTGCCAGCTCACGCGACAGCAATGAGCAGTTCTTC
D: NA; J: TRBJ1-5; size: NA; V: TRBV28; CDR3: CASRDSPISNQPQHF; DNA: TGTGCCAGCAGGGACAGCCCGATTAGCAATCAGCCCCAGCATTTT
D: NA; J: TRBJ1-1; size: few; V: TRBV4-1; CDR3: CASSQVGGGRPNTEAFF; DNA: TGCGCCAGCAGCCAAGTAGGGGGGGGGCGGCCGAACACTGAAGCTTTCTTT
D: NA; J: TRBJ1-1; size: few; V: TRBV6-1; CDR3: CASSEPSGVRTEAFF; DNA: TGTGCCAGCAGTGAACCCTCAGGGGTACGCACTGAAGCTTTCTTT
D: NA; J: TRBJ2-1; size: NA; V: TRBV7-9; CDR3: CASSLMVRENEQFF; DNA: TGTGCCAGCAGCTTAATGGTCCGAGAGAATGAGCAGTTCTTC
D: NA; J: TRBJ1-4; size: NA; V: TRBV4-3; CDR3: CASSQGWKYRVPTNEKLFF; DNA: TGCGCCAGCAGCCAAGGATGGAAATACCGGGTTCCAACTAATGAAAAACTGTTTTTT
D: NA; J: TRBJ1-1; size: NA; V: TRBV28; CDR3: CASRGAEAFF; DNA: TGTGCCTCCCGAGGCGCGGAAGCTTTCTTT
D: NA; J: TRBJ2-3; size: NA; V: TRBV7-2; CDR3: CASSLDFSYTDTQYF; DNA: TGTGCCAGCAGCTTGGACTTCTCCTACACAGATACGCAGTATTTT
D: NA; J: TRBJ1-2; size: NA; V: TRBV27; CDR3: CASSLGQGGSGYTF; DNA: TGTGCCAGCAGTTTAGGTCAGGGTGGAAGTGGCTACACCTTC
D: NA; J: TRBJ2-3; size: NA; V: TRBV28; CDR3: CASSSSSMADTQYF; DNA: TGTGCCAGCAGTTCGTCTTCTATGGCAGATACGCAGTATTTT
D: NA; J: TRBJ1-2; size: once; V: TRBV7-2; CDR3: CASSLEKGHGLGYTF; DNA: TGTGCCAGCAGCTTAGAGAAGGGACATGGTCTTGGCTACACCTTC
D: TRBD1; J: TRBJ1-4; size: once; V: TRBV18; CDR3: CASSPRSSGTGDEKLFF; DNA: TGTGCCAGCTCACCACGGTCTTCCGGGACAGGGGATGAAAAACTGTTTTTT
D: NA; J: TRBJ1-2; size: NA; V: TRBV29-1; CDR3: CSVSPTLNSGYTF; DNA: TGCAGCGTTTCCCCGACTCTCAATTCTGGCTACACCTTC
D: NA; J: TRBJ2-2; size: NA; V: TRBV9; CDR3: CASSVIAEGTGELFF; DNA: TGTGCCAGCAGCGTTATAGCGGAAGGCACCGGGGAGCTGTTTTTT
D: TRBD1; J: TRBJ1-1; size: NA; V: TRBV7-9; CDR3: CASRSDRGSAEAFF; DNA: TGTGCCAGCAGGTCGGACAGGGGGTCGGCTGAAGCTTTCTTT